This T cell receptor beta chain derives from a study of cytomegalovirus exposure and HLA in healthy donors. After removal of 2 bases from V and 5 bases from J, the junction contained 12 bases not matched to a gene. Looked up from germline, CDR1 is LGHNA and CDR2 is YSLEER. This CDR3 is 17 amino acids long. Researchers ran the PCR with 60 Vbeta and 13 Jbeta primers. Data came from immunoSEQ multiplex PCR; TCRdb stores just in-frame clones and leaves some out. The sample consists of some 120,000 clones, roughly 80% of them appearing once. General observations from the study: Near-uniform donor sequencing depth was presumed by presence/absence analyses. The sole available immune exposure information was CMV serostatus.

Likely unrecorded immune exposures existed in these nominally healthy donors. Notes on this clone: The target antigen is unknown.

V gene TRBV4-3 combines with J gene TRBJ2-3; 8 bases map to TRBD1. This receptor was obtained from a man younger than 30 in good health and CMV-seronegative. The sample comprised PBMCs. CDR3 DNA: TGCGCCAGCAGCCAATCAATGACCCAGGGGGCAGGAGATACGCAGTATTTT. Translating gives CASSQSMTQGAGDTQYF.